This T cell receptor (beta chain) came from a study of cytomegalovirus exposure and HLA in healthy donors. PCR employed 60 Vbeta and 13 Jbeta primers. The data were produced by immunoSEQ multiplex PCR, yet TCRdb's version contains in-frame clones alone and is incomplete. The sample lists under 200,000 clones, 84% occurring once. This clone was recorded a few times. The antigen is undetermined. Findings of the study overall: It was reportedly the case that the classifier diagnosed cytomegalovirus status with high specificity and sensitivity. Sequencing had likely introduced a cluster of highly shared sequence variants as an artifact.

Healthy bone marrow donors made up the donors. The CDR3 consists of 16 residues. The V gene's germline CDR1 is MGHDK and CDR2 SYGVNS. V lost 1 base and J lost 1; bases outside the gene matches: 5. This clonotype was obtained from a man in his forties or fifties in good health and CMV-seropositive. Sample: PBMCs. This sequence joins TRBV25-1 and TRBJ2-3, with TRBD2 matching over 7 bases. DNA of the CDR3: TGTGCCAGCAGTGAATCAGCGGGGTGGGGCACAGATACGCAGTATTTT. Its protein is CASSESAGWGTDTQYF.